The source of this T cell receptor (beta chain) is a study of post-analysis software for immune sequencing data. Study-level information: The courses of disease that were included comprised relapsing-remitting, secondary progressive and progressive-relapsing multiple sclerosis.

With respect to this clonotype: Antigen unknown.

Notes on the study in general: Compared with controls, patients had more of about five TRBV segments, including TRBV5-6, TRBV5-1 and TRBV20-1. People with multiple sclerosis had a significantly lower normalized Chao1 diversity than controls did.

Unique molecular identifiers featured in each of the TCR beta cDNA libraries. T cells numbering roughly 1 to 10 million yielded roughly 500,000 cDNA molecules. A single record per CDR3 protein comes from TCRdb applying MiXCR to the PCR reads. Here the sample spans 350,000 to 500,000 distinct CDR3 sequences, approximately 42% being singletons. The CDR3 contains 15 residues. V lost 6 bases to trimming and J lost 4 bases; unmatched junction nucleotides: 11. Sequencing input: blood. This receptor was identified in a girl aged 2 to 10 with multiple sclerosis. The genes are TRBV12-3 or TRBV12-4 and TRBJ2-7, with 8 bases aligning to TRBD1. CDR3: CASSESGTGIYEQYF. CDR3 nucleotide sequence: TGTGCCAGCAGCGAGTCCGGGACAGGAATTTACGAGCAGTACTTC.